The T cell receptor (beta chain) under discussion was sequenced for a study of T cell responses to AZD1222 COVID-19 vaccine. Overall study results and limits: The donors showed a predominance of white British ancestry and of females, with possible underestimation of clonal diversity.

The ends were cut back, 0 bases at V and 6 bases at J, with 11 bases in the middle. The CDR3 extends over 14 amino acids. Germline V gene data show CDR1 as LGHDT and CDR2 as YNNKEL (reference sequence). Comment on this clone: Its antigen is undetermined.

Sequencing used immunoSEQ multiplex PCR; TCRdb keeps in-frame clones, though not all of them. This table has 95,000 to 120,000 clones, around 88% appearing once. The clonotype was recovered from an adult who received the AZD1222 COVID-19 vaccine. This material consisted of peripheral blood, taken 28 days after the second AZD1222 dose. The V call is TRBV3-1 (or the pseudogene TRBV3-2), the J call TRBJ1-1, with a possible D match to TRBD1 (5 bases). Written as DNA, the CDR3 is TGTGCCAGCAGCCAAGACTGGGGGGTCCCTGAAGCTTTCTTT. This sequence encodes CASSQDWGVPEAFF.